This paragraph reports one T cell receptor beta chain. The data originate from a study of blood T cell repertoires in COVID-19. Study in general: PBMCs, B-cell-depleted T cells, or T cells were the source of the cDNA or gDNA that made up the material.

Repertoires were generated with immunoSEQ multiplex PCR, while TCRdb's copy carries only in-frame clones and drops some. The sample shows approximately 90,000 clones, approximately 80% of them seen only once. Germline CDR1 reads SGHNT; CDR2 reads YENEEA. Unmatched junction bases numbered 7, after V lost 6 bases and J lost 1 base. The length of the CDR3 is 15 residues. This TCR came from a man in his 70s with COVID-19, enrolled during active disease. The V call is TRBV11-3, the J call TRBJ2-7, with 9 bases aligning to TRBD2. What was sequenced was peripheral blood. CDR3 sequence reads: CASRNGREGSYEQYF. The CDR3 DNA reads as TGTGCCAGCAGAAACGGGCGGGAGGGTTCCTACGAGCAGTACTTC.